The following is a TCR beta chain sequence with its context. CDR1 SGHRS and CDR2 YFSETQ come from the germline V gene. Trimming removed 4 bases at V and 7 bases at J, with 20 bases between. CDR3 size: 16 residues. This sample was included in a study of blood T cell repertoires in COVID-19. Clones were sequenced by immunoSEQ multiplex PCR, and TCRdb holds only the in-frame ones, with some missing. The sample holds about 100,000 clones; around 87% are singletons and the top ten take 9.5% to 13%. J is TRBJ1-4 and V is TRBV5-1; TRBD1 is a possible D gene (6 bases). Sequences were obtained from peripheral blood. The TCR was taken from a woman in her twenties or thirties with acute or convalescent COVID-19. CDR3 sequence (DNA): TGCGCCAGCAGCCTCTCACCGGGACAAGGGCGTGAAAAACTGTTTTTT. Translated: CASSLSPGQGREKLFF.